The clone carrying this TCR beta chain is medium-sized (0.01 to 0.1%) within its sample. Its specificity is not known. The data derive from a study of T cell repertoires in aging, cancer and after chemotherapy. The overall study: Pre- and post-chemotherapy samples were paired from glioblastoma patients treated with temozolomide-based therapy.

Whole-study results and caveats: Median generation probability rose over the chemotherapy interval in each cancer cohort, suggesting rebound thymic output.

Multiplex touch-down PCR with TRB-A/B primers amplified rearranged V-D-J TRB sequences. Via MiXCR, TCRdb re-called the multiplex PCR reads, giving one row per CDR3 protein. The sample shows 1,900 or so distinct CDR3 sequences, 15% to 25% of them seen only once. The template was genomic DNA from peripheral blood, not RNA. The germline V and J ends were trimmed by 2 bases and 10 bases, with 9 bases remaining between them. In germline, CDR1 is ENHRY, CDR2 SYGVKD. This CDR3 has 12 amino acids. This chain joins TRBV10-3 and TRBJ2-1, with no clear D. Source material: blood. This TCR came from a human donor with a solid tumor. CDR3 nucleotide sequence: TGTGCCATCAGTGAGCGCCAGTCGGAGCAGTTCTTC. Encoded protein: CAISERQSEQFF.